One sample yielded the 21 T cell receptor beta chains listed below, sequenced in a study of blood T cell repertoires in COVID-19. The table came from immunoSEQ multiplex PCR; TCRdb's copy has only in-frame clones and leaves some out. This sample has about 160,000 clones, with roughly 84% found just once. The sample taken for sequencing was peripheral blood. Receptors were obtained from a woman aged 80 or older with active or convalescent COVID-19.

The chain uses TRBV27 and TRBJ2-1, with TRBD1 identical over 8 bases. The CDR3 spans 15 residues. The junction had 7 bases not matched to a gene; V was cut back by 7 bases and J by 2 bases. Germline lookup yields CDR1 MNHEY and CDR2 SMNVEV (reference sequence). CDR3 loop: CASNPDRVTYNEQFF. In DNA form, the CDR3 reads TGTGCCAGCAATCCGGACAGGGTCACCTACAATGAGCAGTTCTTC.

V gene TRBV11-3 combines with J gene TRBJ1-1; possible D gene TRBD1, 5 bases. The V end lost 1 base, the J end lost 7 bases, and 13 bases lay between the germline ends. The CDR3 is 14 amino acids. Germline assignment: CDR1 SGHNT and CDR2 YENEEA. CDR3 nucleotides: TGTGCCAGCAGCTTAGGTTTGGAGGGGAATGAAGCTTTCTTT. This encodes CASSLGLEGNEAFF.

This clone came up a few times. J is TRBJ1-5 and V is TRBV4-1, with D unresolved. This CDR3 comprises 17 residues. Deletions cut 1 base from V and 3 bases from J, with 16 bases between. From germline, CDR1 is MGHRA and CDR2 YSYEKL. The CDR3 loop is CASSQGYRGGPNQPQHF. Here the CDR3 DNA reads TGCGCCAGCAGCCAAGGGTATCGTGGAGGACCCAATCAGCCCCAGCATTTT.

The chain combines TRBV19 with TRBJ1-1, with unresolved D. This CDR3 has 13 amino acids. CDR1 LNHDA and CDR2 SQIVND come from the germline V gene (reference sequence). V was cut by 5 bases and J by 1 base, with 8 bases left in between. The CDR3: CASSSRWNTEAFF. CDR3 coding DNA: TGTGCCAGTAGTTCGCGATGGAACACTGAAGCTTTCTTT.

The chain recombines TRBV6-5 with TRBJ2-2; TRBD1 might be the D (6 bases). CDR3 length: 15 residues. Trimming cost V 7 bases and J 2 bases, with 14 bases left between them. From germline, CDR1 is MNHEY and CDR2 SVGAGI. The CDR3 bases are TGTGCCAGCAAAAAGGACAGATCAAACACCGGGGAGCTGTTTTTT. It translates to CASKKDRSNTGELFF.

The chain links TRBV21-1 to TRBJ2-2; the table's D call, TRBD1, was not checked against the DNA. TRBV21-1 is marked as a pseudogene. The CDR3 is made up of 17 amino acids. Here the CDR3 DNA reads TGTGCCAGCAGCAAAGGGGGACAGGGGGTTTGGACCGGGGAGCTGTTTTTT. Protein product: CASSKGGQGVWTGELFF.

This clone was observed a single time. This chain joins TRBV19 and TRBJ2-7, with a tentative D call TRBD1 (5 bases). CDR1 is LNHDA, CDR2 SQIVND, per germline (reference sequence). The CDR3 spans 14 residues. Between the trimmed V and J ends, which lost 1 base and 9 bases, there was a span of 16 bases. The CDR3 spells CASSIALQARGQYF. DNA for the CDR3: TGTGCCAGTAGTATAGCCTTACAGGCGCGCGGGCAGTACTTC.

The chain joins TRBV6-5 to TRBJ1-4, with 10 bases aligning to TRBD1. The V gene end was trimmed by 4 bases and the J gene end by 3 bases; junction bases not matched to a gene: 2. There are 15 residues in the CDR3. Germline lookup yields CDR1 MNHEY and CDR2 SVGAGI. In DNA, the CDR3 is TGTGCCAGCAGTTTAGGACAGGGGGCTAATGAAAAACTGTTTTTT. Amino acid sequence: CASSLGQGANEKLFF.

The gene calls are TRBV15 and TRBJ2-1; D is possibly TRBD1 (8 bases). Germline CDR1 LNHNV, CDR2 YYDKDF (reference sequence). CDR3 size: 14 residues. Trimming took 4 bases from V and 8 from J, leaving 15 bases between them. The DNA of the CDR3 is TGTGCCACCAGCACTGGACAGGGAGGGGATGAGCAGTTCTTC. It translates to CATSTGQGGDEQFF.

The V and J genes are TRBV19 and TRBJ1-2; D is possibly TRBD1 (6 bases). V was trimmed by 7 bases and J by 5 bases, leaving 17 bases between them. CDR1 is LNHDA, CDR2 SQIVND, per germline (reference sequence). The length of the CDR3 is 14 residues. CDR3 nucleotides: TGTGCCAGTACCTCAAAGGGACAATTATATGGCTACACCTTC. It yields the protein CASTSKGQLYGYTF.

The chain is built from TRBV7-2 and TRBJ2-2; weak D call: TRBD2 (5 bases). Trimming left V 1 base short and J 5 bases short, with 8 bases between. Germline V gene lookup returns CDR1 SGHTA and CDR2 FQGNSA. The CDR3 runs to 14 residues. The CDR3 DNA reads TGTGCCAGCAGCTTAGGTCGGGGTACCGGGGAGCTGTTTTTT. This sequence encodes CASSLGRGTGELFF.

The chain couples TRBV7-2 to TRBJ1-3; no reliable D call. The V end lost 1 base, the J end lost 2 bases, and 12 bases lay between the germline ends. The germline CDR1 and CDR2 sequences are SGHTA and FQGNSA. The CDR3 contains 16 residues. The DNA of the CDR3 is TGTGCCAGCAGCTTAGTCGGAGGGCGAACTGGAAACACCATATATTTT. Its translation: CASSLVGGRTGNTIYF.

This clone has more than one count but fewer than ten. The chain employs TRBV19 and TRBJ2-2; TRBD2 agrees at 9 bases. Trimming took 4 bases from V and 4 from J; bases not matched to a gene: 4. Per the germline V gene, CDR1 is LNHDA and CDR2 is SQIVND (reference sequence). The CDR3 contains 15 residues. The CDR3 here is CASSRGLAPTGELFF. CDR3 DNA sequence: TGTGCCAGTAGTAGGGGACTAGCCCCCACCGGGGAGCTGTTTTTT.

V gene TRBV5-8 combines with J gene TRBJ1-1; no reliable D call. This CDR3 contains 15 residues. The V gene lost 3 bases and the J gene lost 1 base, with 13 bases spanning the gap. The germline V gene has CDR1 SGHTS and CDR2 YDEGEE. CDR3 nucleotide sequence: TGTGCCAGCAGCTCGAGGCGGGTAAGGAACACTGAAGCTTTCTTT. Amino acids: CASSSRRVRNTEAFF. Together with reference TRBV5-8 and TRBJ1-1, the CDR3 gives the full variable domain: EAGVTQSPTHLIKTRGQQATLRCSPISGHTSVYWYQQALGLGLQFLLWYDEGEERNRGNFPPRFSGRQFPNYSSELNVNALELEDSALYLCASSSRRVRNTEAFFGQGTRLTVV.

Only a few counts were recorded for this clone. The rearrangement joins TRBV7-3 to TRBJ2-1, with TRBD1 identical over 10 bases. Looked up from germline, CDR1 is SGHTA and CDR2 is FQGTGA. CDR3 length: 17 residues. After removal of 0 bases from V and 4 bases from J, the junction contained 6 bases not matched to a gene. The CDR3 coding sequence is TGTGCCAGCAGCTTAACGAGGGGACAGGGGAGGTACAATGAGCAGTTCTTC. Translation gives CASSLTRGQGRYNEQFF.

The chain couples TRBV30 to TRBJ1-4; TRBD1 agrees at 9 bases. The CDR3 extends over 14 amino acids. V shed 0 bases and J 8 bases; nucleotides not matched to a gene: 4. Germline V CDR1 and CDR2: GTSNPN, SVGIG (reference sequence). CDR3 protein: CAWSVQGAGEKLFF. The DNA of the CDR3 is TGTGCCTGGAGTGTACAGGGGGCAGGGGAAAAACTGTTTTTT.

The CDR3 loop is CASSPGQTYNSPLHF. For the CDR3, the DNA is TGTGCCAGTAGCCCCGGACAGACCTATAATTCACCCCTCCACTTT. The chain recombines TRBV19 with TRBJ1-6; possibly TRBD1 for D (6 bases). The length of the CDR3 is 15 residues. Germline V CDR1 and CDR2: LNHDA, SQIVND (reference sequence). Deletions cut 6 bases from V and 2 bases from J, with 11 bases between.

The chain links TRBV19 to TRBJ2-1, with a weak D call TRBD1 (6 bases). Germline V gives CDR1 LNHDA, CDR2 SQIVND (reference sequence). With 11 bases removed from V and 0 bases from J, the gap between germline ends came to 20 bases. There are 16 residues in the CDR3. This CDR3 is CASQGSNLPSYNEQFF. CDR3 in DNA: TGTGCCTCACAGGGTTCGAACCTCCCCTCCTACAATGAGCAGTTCTTC.

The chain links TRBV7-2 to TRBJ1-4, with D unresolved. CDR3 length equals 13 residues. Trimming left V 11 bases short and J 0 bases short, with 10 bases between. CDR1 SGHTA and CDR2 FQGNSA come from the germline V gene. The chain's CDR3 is CASAGSTNEKLFF. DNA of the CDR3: TGTGCCTCGGCAGGCTCAACTAATGAAAAACTGTTTTTT.

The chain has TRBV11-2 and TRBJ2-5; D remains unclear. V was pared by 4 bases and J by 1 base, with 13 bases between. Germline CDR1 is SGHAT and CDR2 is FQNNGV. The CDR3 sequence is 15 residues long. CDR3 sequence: CASSYTRGPQETQYF. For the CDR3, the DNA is TGTGCCAGCAGCTATACCCGTGGGCCCCAAGAGACCCAGTACTTC.

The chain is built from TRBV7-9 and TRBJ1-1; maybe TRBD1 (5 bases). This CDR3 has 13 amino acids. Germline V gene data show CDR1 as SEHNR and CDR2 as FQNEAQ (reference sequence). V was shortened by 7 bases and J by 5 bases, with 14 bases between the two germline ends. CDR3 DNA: TGTGCCAGCACCCCCCTAGGGGTAACTGAAGCTTTCTTT. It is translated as CASTPLGVTEAFF. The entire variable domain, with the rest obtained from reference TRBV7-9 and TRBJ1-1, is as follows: DTGVSQNPRHKITKRGQNVTFRCDPISEHNRLYWYRQTLGQGPEFLTYFQNEAQLEKSRLLSDRFSAERPKGSFSTLEIQRTEQGDSAMYLCASTPLGVTEAFFGQGTRLTVV.